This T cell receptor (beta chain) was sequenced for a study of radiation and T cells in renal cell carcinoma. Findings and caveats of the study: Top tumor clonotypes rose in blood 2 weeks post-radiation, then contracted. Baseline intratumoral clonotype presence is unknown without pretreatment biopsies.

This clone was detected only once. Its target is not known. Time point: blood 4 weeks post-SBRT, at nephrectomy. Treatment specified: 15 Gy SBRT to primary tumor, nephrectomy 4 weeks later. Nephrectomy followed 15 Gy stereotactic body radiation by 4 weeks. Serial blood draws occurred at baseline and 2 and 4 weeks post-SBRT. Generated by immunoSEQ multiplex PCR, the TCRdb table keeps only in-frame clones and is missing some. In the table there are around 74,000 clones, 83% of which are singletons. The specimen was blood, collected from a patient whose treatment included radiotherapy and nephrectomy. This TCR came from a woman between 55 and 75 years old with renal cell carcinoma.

The CDR3 DNA is TGTGCCAGTAGTAACGGGGTCCCCTCCTACGAGCAGTACTTC. It is translated as CASSNGVPSYEQYF. The chain recombines TRBV19 with TRBJ2-7; possibly TRBD2 for D (5 bases). This CDR3 region has 14 residues. Germline CDR1 and CDR2: LNHDA and SQIVND (reference sequence). V was clipped by 4 bases and J by 0 bases, with 10 bases between them.